Below, 32 T cell receptor beta chains from the same sample are listed, as sequenced in a study of OX40 agonist ivuxolimab in advanced cancers. The protocol was immunoSEQ multiplex PCR, while the TCRdb copy is restricted to in-frame clones and leaves out a portion. In the table there are about 90,000 clones, approximately 91% of which are singletons. The sequencing used CD4+ or CD8+ T cells sorted from blood, collected in a trial of the OX40 agonist ivuxolimab. These receptors were taken from an adult with an advanced solid tumor such as melanoma, head and neck, liver or kidney cancer.

The rearrangement links TRBV18 to TRBJ1-3; D is possibly TRBD1 (6 bases). V was pared by 2 bases and J by 4 bases, with 12 bases between. The CDR3 length is 15 residues. Germline V CDR1 and CDR2: KGHSH, LQKENI. The CDR3 nucleotides are TGTGCCAGCTCACCAGCCGGGGGCAGCGGAAACACCATATATTTT. The encoded protein is CASSPAGGSGNTIYF.

V usage is TRBV7-9 and J usage is TRBJ2-5; TRBD2 matches 8 bases. Looked up from germline, CDR1 is SEHNR and CDR2 is FQNEAQ (reference sequence). There are 16 residues in the CDR3. V shed 4 bases and J 6 bases; nucleotides not matched to a gene: 13. CDR3 in amino acids: CASSWVPGLGPQTQYF. CDR3 sequence (DNA): TGTGCCAGCAGCTGGGTACCGGGACTAGGGCCCCAGACCCAGTACTTC.

This chain uses TRBV2 with TRBJ1-1; no firm D call. CDR3 length: 14 residues. Trimming shortened V by 6 bases and J by 4 bases, and 15 bases separated the two germline ends. CDR1 is SNHLY, CDR2 FYNNEI, per germline. In nucleotides, the CDR3 is TGTGCCAGCAGCGTTAGGGCTCTGAGCACTGAAGCTTTCTTT. Encoded protein: CASSVRALSTEAFF.

The chain combines TRBV5-1 with TRBJ2-7, with D perhaps matching TRBD1 (5 bases). Between the trimmed V and J ends, which lost 0 bases and 5 bases, there was a span of 15 bases. The V gene's germline CDR1 is SGHRS and CDR2 YFSETQ. The CDR3 loop spans 15 amino acids. This CDR3 reads CASSLGSRRVDEQYF. The CDR3 nucleotides read TGCGCCAGCAGCTTGGGTTCCCGCAGGGTCGACGAGCAGTACTTC.

V usage is TRBV28 and J usage is TRBJ2-7; 11 bases match TRBD2. J gave up 3 bases and V 5 bases, and 6 bases lay outside the gene matches. This CDR3 is built from 15 residues. CDR1 is MDHEN, CDR2 SYDVKM, per germline. The CDR3 loop reads CASSHRLAGFYEQYF. The CDR3 bases are TGTGCCAGCAGTCACCGACTAGCGGGGTTCTACGAGCAGTACTTC.

The chain has TRBV6-4 and TRBJ2-6, with a tentative D call TRBD1 (5 bases). Germline V gene data show CDR1 as MRHNA and CDR2 as SNTAGT. The CDR3 is made up of 18 amino acids. Trimming pared 5 bases from V and 5 bases from J, leaving 22 bases between. DNA for the CDR3: TGTGCCAGCAGTAAAACAGGCACACGACAAAGTCGGGCCAACGTCCTGACTTTC. Translation: CASSKTGTRQSRANVLTF.

J is TRBJ2-7 and V is TRBV7-2, with 13 positions matching TRBD2. Germline CDR1 and CDR2: SGHTA and FQGNSA. The CDR3 sequence is 18 residues long. With 2 bases clipped from V and 2 bases from J, the junction kept 9 bases outside the gene matches. CDR3 protein: CASSLTSPLAGGPYEQYF. The CDR3 region has the DNA TGTGCCAGCAGCTTAACCTCCCCACTAGCGGGAGGGCCCTACGAGCAGTACTTC.

The V gene is TRBV5-3, the J gene TRBJ2-5; the D gene is possibly TRBD1 (6 bases). TRBV5-3 has ORF status, its function being uncertain. Between the trimmed V and J ends, which lost 8 bases and 1 base, there was a span of 18 bases. This CDR3 comprises 15 residues. This CDR3 is CASSRTVGSQETQYF. In nucleotides, the CDR3 is TGTGCCAGCAGCAGGACAGTGGGGTCCCAAGAGACCCAGTACTTC.

The chain carries TRBV9 and TRBJ1-3; D unclear. V shed 0 bases and J shed 0 bases, with 7 bases lying between them. Germline loops: CDR1 SGDLS, CDR2 YYNGEE. This CDR3 has 15 residues. DNA of the CDR3: TGTGCCAGCAGCGTAGAGGCAGTCTCTGGAAACACCATATATTTT. Its translation is CASSVEAVSGNTIYF.

V gene TRBV15 combines with J gene TRBJ2-3, with TRBD2 matching 7 bases. CDR1 and CDR2 from the germline V gene are LNHNV and YYDKDF (reference sequence). The CDR3 is 18 amino acids. V lost 3 bases, J lost 0 bases, and 12 bases stayed unmatched. CDR3: CATSSGVGLAASTDTQYF. The CDR3 DNA reads as TGTGCCACCAGCAGTGGTGTCGGCCTAGCGGCTAGCACAGATACGCAGTATTTT.

The chain uses TRBV7-9 and TRBJ2-3; no reliable D call. Trimming took 5 bases from V and 9 from J, leaving 9 bases between them. Germline CDR1 is SEHNR and CDR2 is FQNEAQ (reference sequence). The length of the CDR3 is 11 residues. The CDR3 here is CASSPQRTQYF. The DNA of the CDR3 is TGTGCCAGCAGCCCCCAAAGAACGCAGTATTTT.

The CDR3 DNA sequence: TGTGCCAGCAGTCCCAGGGGCTTCGCCGGGGAGCTGTTTTTT. This translates into CASSPRGFAGELFF. This chain connects TRBV27 to TRBJ2-2, with a possible D match to TRBD1 (6 bases). CDR1 is MNHEY, CDR2 SMNVEV, per germline (reference sequence). This CDR3 region has 14 residues. V lost 5 bases and J lost 6, with 13 bases in between.

The gene calls are TRBV19 and TRBJ2-3; D is perhaps TRBD1 (5 bases). The CDR3 runs to 14 residues. Trimming shortened V by 1 base and J by 6 bases, and 11 bases separated the two germline ends. Germline CDR1 reads LNHDA; CDR2 reads SQIVND (reference sequence). CDR3 DNA: TGTGCCAGTAGTATAGGAACAGGTTACGATACGCAGTATTTT. It specifies CASSIGTGYDTQYF.

The J gene is TRBJ2-7, the V gene TRBV7-2; either TRBD1 or TRBD2 may supply D (5 bases each). This CDR3 is 13 amino acids long. Germline CDR1 and CDR2: SGHTA and FQGNSA. V was pared by 5 bases and J by 1 base, with 9 bases between. Here the CDR3 reads CASSGTVSYEQYF. The CDR3 DNA reads TGTGCCAGCAGCGGGACGGTTTCCTACGAGCAGTACTTC.

V and J are TRBV5-1 and TRBJ1-4, with 7 bases fitting TRBD1. This CDR3 has 16 amino acids. Germline values: CDR1 SGHRS, CDR2 YFSETQ. With 1 base clipped from V and 5 bases from J, the junction kept 8 bases outside the gene matches. The CDR3 sequence is CASSLWGGQSNEKLFF. CDR3 bases: TGCGCCAGCAGCTTGTGGGGGGGACAGTCGAATGAAAAACTGTTTTTT.

This chain links TRBV5-1 with TRBJ2-2; 7 bases are a match to TRBD1. Germline-derived CDR1 and CDR2 are SGHRS and YFSETQ. The CDR3 spans 15 residues. The V gene end was trimmed by 0 bases and the J gene end by 5 bases; junction bases not matched to a gene: 4. CDR3 sequence: CASSLAQGVTGELFF. Here the CDR3 DNA reads TGCGCCAGCAGCTTGGCTCAGGGGGTGACCGGGGAGCTGTTTTTT.

The V and J genes are TRBV6-6 and TRBJ1-5, with 8 positions matching TRBD1. J gave up 2 bases and V 6 bases, and 6 bases lay outside the gene matches. The CDR3 has 15 residues. CDR1 is MNHNY and CDR2 is SVGAGI in the germline V gene (reference sequence). The CDR3 protein is CASRPSDRGNQPQHF. The CDR3 coding sequence is TGTGCCAGCAGACCTTCGGACAGGGGCAATCAGCCCCAGCATTTT.

The chain links TRBV5-4 to TRBJ2-7; the match to TRBD1 covers 10 bases. The ends lost 4 bases at V and 0 bases at J; junction bases unmatched: 4. In germline, CDR1 is SGHNT, CDR2 YYREEE (reference sequence). This CDR3 is built from 15 residues. The CDR3 loop reads CASSRGTGVSYEQYF. In DNA form, the CDR3 reads TGTGCCAGCAGCCGGGGGACAGGGGTCTCCTACGAGCAGTACTTC. The variable domain in full, with the rest retrieved from reference TRBV5-4 and TRBJ2-7, is ETGVTQSPTHLIKTRGQQVTLRCSSQSGHNTVSWYQQALGQGPQFIFQYYREEENGRGNFPPRFSGLQFPNYSSELNVNALELDDSALYLCASSRGTGVSYEQYFGPGTRLTVT.

The J gene is TRBJ2-5, the V gene TRBV4-1; 10 positions match TRBD2. The CDR3 covers 17 residues. The trim removed 1 base at V and 3 bases at J, leaving 8 bases unmatched. CDR1 is MGHRA and CDR2 is YSYEKL in the germline V gene. CDR3 sequence reads: CASSQVIAGGPKETQYF. Here the CDR3 DNA reads TGCGCCAGCAGCCAAGTCATAGCGGGAGGCCCGAAAGAGACCCAGTACTTC.

The chain recombines TRBV5-4 with TRBJ1-1, with 9 bases matching TRBD1. CDR1 and CDR2 (germline): SGHNT, YYREEE (reference sequence). This CDR3 region has 15 residues. Losses at the gene ends were 4 bases for V and 6 bases for J; bases not matched to a gene: 10. The CDR3 region has the DNA TGTGCCAGCAGCGTACAGGGGGCGGGGATCGCTGAAGCTTTCTTT. Translating gives CASSVQGAGIAEAFF.

CDR3 loop: CASSLTSGSYNEQFF. CDR3 coding DNA: TGTGCCAGCAGTCTAACTAGCGGGAGTTACAATGAGCAGTTCTTC. The chain recombines TRBV25-1 with TRBJ2-1, with TRBD2 matching 11 bases. The CDR3 spans 15 residues. Germline V gene data show CDR1 as MGHDK and CDR2 as SYGVNS. J was trimmed by 4 bases and V by 5 bases; bases with no gene match: 4.

This chain connects TRBV18 to TRBJ2-5; 8 bases are a match to TRBD2. The J call may not be correct, given that the DNA end is closer to TRBJ2-7. There are 14 residues in the CDR3. Germline V gene data show CDR1 as KGHSH and CDR2 as LQKENI. CDR3 in DNA: TGTGCCAGCTCACCAGCGGGAGGCGAGAACGAGCAGTACTTC. Protein product: CASSPAGGENEQYF.

This chain links TRBV5-8 with TRBJ2-7; 9 nucleotides agree with TRBD1. V shed 5 bases and J 3 bases; nucleotides not matched to a gene: 12. This CDR3 region has 16 residues. Germline V gene data show CDR1 as SGHTS and CDR2 as YDEGEE. The CDR3 sequence: CASRPEGDRVGYEQYF. The DNA for the CDR3 is TGTGCCAGCAGACCTGAAGGGGACAGGGTGGGCTACGAGCAGTACTTC.

The gene calls are TRBV6-1 and TRBJ2-5; TRBD1 or TRBD2 may be the D gene (5 bases each). Germline CDR1 and CDR2: MNHNS and SASEGT. V shed 5 bases and J shed 5 bases, with 12 bases lying between them. This CDR3 spans 13 amino acids. The CDR3 DNA is TGTGCCAGCAGTTTGGGGGTTTCGGAGACCCAGTACTTC. It yields the protein CASSLGVSETQYF.

The V gene is TRBV28, the J gene TRBJ1-2, with D hard to call. V lost 2 bases and J lost 4, with 14 bases in between. This CDR3 has 15 amino acids. CDR1 and CDR2 from the germline V gene are MDHEN and SYDVKM. Here the CDR3 reads CASSLLAPSFYGYTF. For the CDR3, the DNA is TGTGCCAGCAGTTTACTGGCCCCCTCCTTCTATGGCTACACCTTC.

The chain couples TRBV28 to TRBJ1-2; perhaps TRBD1 as D (5 bases). The CDR3 runs 14 residues. Between the trimmed V and J ends, which lost 3 bases and 0 bases, there was a span of 8 bases. CDR1 is MDHEN, CDR2 SYDVKM, per germline. The CDR3, as DNA: TGTGCCAGCAGTTTGACAGTCGCTAACTATGGCTACACCTTC. This gives the protein CASSLTVANYGYTF.

CDR3 protein: CASSPRRVRNTGELFF. CDR3 sequence (DNA): TGTGCCAGCAGCCCCCGGAGGGTGAGGAACACCGGGGAGCTGTTTTTT. This chain connects TRBV7-3 to TRBJ2-2; tentative D call: TRBD2 (6 bases). In germline, CDR1 is SGHTA, CDR2 FQGTGA. V was clipped by 5 bases and J by 1 base, with 14 bases between them. The CDR3 has 16 residues.

The CDR3 sequence is CASIFTDTQYF. The CDR3 DNA reads as TGTGCCAGCATATTCACAGATACGCAGTATTTT. J is TRBJ2-3 and V is TRBV6-1; D unresolved. The CDR3 has 11 amino acids. V lost 7 bases and J lost 2, with 4 bases in between. CDR1 and CDR2 (germline): MNHNS, SASEGT.

The chain recombines TRBV6-4 with TRBJ1-5; D not certain. From germline, CDR1 is MRHNA and CDR2 SNTAGT. V lost 2 bases, J lost 5 bases, and 4 bases lay in between. CDR3 size: 12 residues. The CDR3 reads CASSDTDQPQHF. Here the CDR3 DNA reads TGTGCCAGCAGTGACACTGATCAGCCCCAGCATTTT.

The chain links TRBV5-1 to TRBJ2-2, with 10 positions matching TRBD1. Germline V gives CDR1 SGHRS, CDR2 YFSETQ. V trimming: 8 bases; J trimming: 3 bases; junction bases outside the gene matches: 4. CDR3 length: 14 residues. As DNA, the CDR3 is TGCGCCAGTAGAGGGACAGGGGACACCGGGGAGCTGTTTTTT. It yields the protein CASRGTGDTGELFF. Supplemented by reference TRBV5-1 and TRBJ2-2, the full variable domain reads KAGVTQTPRYLIKTRGQQVTLSCSPISGHRSVSWYQQTPGQGLQFLFEYFSETQRNKGNFPGRFSGRQFSNSRSEMNVSTLELGDSALYLCASRGTGDTGELFFGEGSRLTVL.

The chain recombines TRBV2 with TRBJ1-2, with a tentative D call TRBD1 (6 bases). The germline CDR1 and CDR2 sequences are SNHLY and FYNNEI. V lost 6 bases to trimming and J lost 4 bases, with 9 bases between them. The CDR3 contains 12 residues. The CDR3 coding sequence is TGTGCCAGCAGGCCGGACAGCTATGGCTACACCTTC. It codes for CASRPDSYGYTF.

V is TRBV4-3 and J is TRBJ2-6, with D possibly being TRBD1 or TRBD2 (6 bases each). Trimming took off 0 bases at V and 3 bases at J, with 18 bases between the two ends. The germline gives CDR1 LGHNA, CDR2 YSLEER. CDR3 length: 19 amino acids. The CDR3 protein is CASSQDPSGAPVGANVLTF. In DNA form, the CDR3 reads TGCGCCAGCAGCCAAGATCCATCGGGGGCGCCGGTTGGGGCCAACGTCCTGACTTTC.